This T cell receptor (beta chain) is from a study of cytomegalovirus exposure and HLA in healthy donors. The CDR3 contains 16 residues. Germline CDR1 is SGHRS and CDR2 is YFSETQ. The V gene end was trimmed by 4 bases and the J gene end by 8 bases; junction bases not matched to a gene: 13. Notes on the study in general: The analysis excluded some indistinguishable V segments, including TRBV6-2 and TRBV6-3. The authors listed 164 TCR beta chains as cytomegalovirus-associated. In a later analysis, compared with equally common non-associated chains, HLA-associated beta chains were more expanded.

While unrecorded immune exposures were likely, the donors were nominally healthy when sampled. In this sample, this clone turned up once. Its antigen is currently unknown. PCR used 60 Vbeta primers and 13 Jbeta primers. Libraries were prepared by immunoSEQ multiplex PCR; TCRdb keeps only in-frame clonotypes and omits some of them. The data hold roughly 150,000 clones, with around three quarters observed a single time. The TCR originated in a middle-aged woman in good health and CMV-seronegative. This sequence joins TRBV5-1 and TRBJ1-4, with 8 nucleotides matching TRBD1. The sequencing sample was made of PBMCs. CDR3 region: CASSLQWTGLGEKLFF. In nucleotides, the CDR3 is TGCGCCAGCAGCCTACAGTGGACAGGGCTAGGGGAAAAACTGTTTTTT.